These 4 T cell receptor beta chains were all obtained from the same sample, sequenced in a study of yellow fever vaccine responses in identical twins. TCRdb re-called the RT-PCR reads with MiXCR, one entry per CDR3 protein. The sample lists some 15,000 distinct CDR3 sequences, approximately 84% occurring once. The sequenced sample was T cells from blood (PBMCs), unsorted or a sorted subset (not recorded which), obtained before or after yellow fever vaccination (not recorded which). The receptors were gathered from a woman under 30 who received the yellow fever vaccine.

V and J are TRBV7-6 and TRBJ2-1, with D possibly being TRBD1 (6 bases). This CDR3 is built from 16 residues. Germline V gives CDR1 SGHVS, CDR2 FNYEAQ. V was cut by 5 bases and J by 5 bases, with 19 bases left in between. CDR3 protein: CASSMAGTKVNNEQFF. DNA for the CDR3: TGTGCCAGCAGCATGGCCGGGACAAAGGTAAACAATGAGCAGTTCTTC.

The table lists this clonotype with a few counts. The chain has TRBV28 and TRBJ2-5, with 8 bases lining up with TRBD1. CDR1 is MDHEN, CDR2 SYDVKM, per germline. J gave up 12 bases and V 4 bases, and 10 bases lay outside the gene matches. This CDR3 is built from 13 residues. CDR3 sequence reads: CASSSTGQGSEYF. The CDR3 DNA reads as TGTGCCAGCAGTTCCACCGGACAGGGCAGCGAGTACTTC.

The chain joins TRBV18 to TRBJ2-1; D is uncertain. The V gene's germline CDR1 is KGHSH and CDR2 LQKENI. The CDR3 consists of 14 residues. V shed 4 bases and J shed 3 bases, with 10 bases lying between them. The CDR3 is CASSLPGYYNEQFF. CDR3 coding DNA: TGTGCCAGCTCACTTCCGGGCTACTACAATGAGCAGTTCTTC.

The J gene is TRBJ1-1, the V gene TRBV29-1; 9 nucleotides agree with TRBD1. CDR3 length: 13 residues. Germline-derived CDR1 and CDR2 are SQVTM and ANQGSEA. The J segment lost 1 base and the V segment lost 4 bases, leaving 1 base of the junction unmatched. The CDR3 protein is CSVGDRANTEAFF. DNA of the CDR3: TGCAGCGTTGGGGACAGGGCGAACACTGAAGCTTTCTTT.